The sample holds many counts of the clone carrying this T cell receptor (beta chain). Its antigen is not known. Time point in this sample: persistent/refractory GD, antithyroid drugs over 5 years with positive TRAb. After RNA was extracted from PBMCs, the TCR library was made from it. The sample comes from a study of regulatory T cells in long-lasting Graves disease. The authors built TCR beta libraries using iRepertoire HTBI primers and Arm-PCR of CDR3 regions. Per the original data handling: Analysis of the samples identified approximately 63 TRBV and over 13 TRBJ segments. TCRdb passed the multiplex PCR reads through MiXCR, listing each CDR3 protein once. TCRdb assigned the V and J calls; the authors' analysis was not used. The data hold a few hundred thousand distinct CDR3 sequences, with around a quarter observed a single time. The study's findings and limits: Persistent disease showed a preference for TRBV28, TRBJ1-2 and TRBJ2-5.

Trimming removed 6 bases from V and 8 bases from J, with 20 bases in between. Germline values: CDR1 MDHEN, CDR2 SYDVKM. The CDR3 loop spans 16 amino acids. Sequencing used peripheral blood mononuclear cells (PBMCs), obtained when the disease was refractory, from a patient treated with antithyroid drugs. The TCR sequence derives from a female donor with Graves disease. The rearrangement links TRBV28 to TRBJ1-6; D ambiguous. The CDR3 DNA follows: TGTGCCAGCAGCCCTGGAGGAGGAGACCCTCATTCACCCCTCCACTTT. As protein: CASSPGGGDPHSPLHF. Based on the CDR3 plus reference TRBV28 and TRBJ1-6, the full variable domain is DVKVTQSSRYLVKRTGEKVFLECVQDMDHENMFWYRQDPGLGLRLIYFSYDVKMKEKGDIPEGYSVSREKKERFSLILESASTNQTSMYLCASSPGGGDPHSPLHFGNGTRLTVT.